This entry features one TCR beta chain sequence. The assay was immunoSEQ multiplex PCR, and TCRdb's table has in-frame clones only and misses some. This table holds over 250,000 clones, approximately 88% found once. The data are from a study of blood T cell repertoires in COVID-19. Germline lookup yields CDR1 SGHRS and CDR2 YFSETQ. Losses at the gene ends were 3 bases for V and 1 base for J; bases not matched to a gene: 8. The CDR3 loop spans 17 amino acids. Enrolled during active infection, Seattle patients were then followed longitudinally. The TCR originated in a human donor with COVID-19, enrolled during active disease. The donor label of this sample is uncertain. The sequenced sample consisted of peripheral blood. The V call is TRBV5-1, the J call TRBJ1-5, with 9 bases identical to TRBD1. The CDR3 sequence is CASSWGTGTRSNQPQHF. CDR3 nucleotides: TGCGCCAGCAGCTGGGGGACAGGGACGCGGAGCAATCAGCCCCAGCATTTT.